What follows are 31 T cell receptor beta chains derived from one specimen sequenced in a study of T cell changes during pregnancy in multiple sclerosis. Assay: immunoSEQ multiplex PCR; the TCRdb copy retains only in-frame clones and omits some. Counted here are around 130,000 clones, approximately 96% occurring once; the ten biggest clones make up 0.4% to 0.5%. The sample consisted of peripheral blood, taken after pregnancy. Receptor source: a female donor with multiple sclerosis, enrolled in a pregnancy study.

The count of this clone is one. The rearrangement links TRBV10-3 to TRBJ2-7; D unclear. V was cut by 3 bases and J by 0 bases, with 9 bases left in between. CDR3 length equals 14 residues. Germline V gene lookup returns CDR1 ENHRY and CDR2 SYGVKD. CDR3 in DNA: TGTGCCATCAGTGACCCTGGCCACTCCTACGAGCAGTACTTC. Translation: CAISDPGHSYEQYF.

The CDR3 protein is CASSRRRNTEAFF. The CDR3 nucleotides read TGTGCCAGCAGCCGGAGACGGAACACTGAAGCTTTCTTT. This chain joins TRBV18 and TRBJ1-1; D not resolved. Germline CDR1 reads KGHSH; CDR2 reads LQKENI. V lost 8 bases, J lost 1 base, and 11 bases lay in between. The CDR3 sequence is 13 residues long.

The CDR3 nucleotides read TGTGCCAGCAGCCAAGAATTGATCACTAGCGGGAGGACAGATACGCAGTATTTT. Its protein product is CASSQELITSGRTDTQYF. The chain has TRBV4-2 and TRBJ2-3; the match to TRBD2 covers 12 bases. This CDR3 has 18 residues. The ends lost 0 bases at V and 3 bases at J; junction bases unmatched: 7. CDR1 LGHNA and CDR2 YNFKEQ come from the germline V gene.

The CDR3 DNA reads TGTGCCAGCTGCCGGGACTCTCTTTTTTACGAGCAGTACTTC. Amino acids: CASCRDSLFYEQYF. The chain has TRBV2 and TRBJ2-7, with D perhaps matching TRBD2 (6 bases). The CDR3 totals 14 residues. V was pared by 8 bases and J by 4 bases, with 18 bases between. Per germline, CDR1 SNHLY and CDR2 FYNNEI.

This chain connects TRBV5-6 to TRBJ2-5, with 13 bases identical to TRBD2. The CDR3 length is 16 residues. Per the germline V gene, CDR1 is SGHDT and CDR2 is YYEEEE. Losses at the gene ends were 4 bases for V and 0 bases for J; bases not matched to a gene: 3. This chain's CDR3 is CASSPGLAGDQETQYF. The CDR3, as DNA: TGTGCCAGCAGCCCCGGACTAGCGGGAGACCAAGAGACCCAGTACTTC.

V gene TRBV7-2 combines with J gene TRBJ2-7; D not certain. The CDR3 extends over 12 amino acids. The germline CDR1 and CDR2 sequences are SGHTA and FQGNSA. V lost 1 base and J 5 bases, leaving 6 bases between the germline ends. The CDR3 coding sequence is TGTGCCAGCAGCTTAGTTCAGAACGAGCAGTACTTC. Protein product: CASSLVQNEQYF.

The chain has TRBV7-9 and TRBJ2-7; D gene ambiguous. V gave up 5 bases and J gave up 6 bases, with 17 bases separating them. The CDR3 has 14 residues. Looked up from germline, CDR1 is SEHNR and CDR2 is FQNEAQ (reference sequence). CDR3 DNA: TGTGCCAGCAGCCCGACGGCCGCCGGCGGCGAGCAGTACTTC. Amino acids: CASSPTAAGGEQYF.

This clone was counted a single time. V gene TRBV18 combines with J gene TRBJ2-1; D is ambiguous. From germline, CDR1 is KGHSH and CDR2 LQKENI. This CDR3 is built from 15 residues. Trimming shortened V by 1 base and J by 5 bases, and 12 bases separated the two germline ends. This CDR3 reads CASSPLPPVHNEQFF. The CDR3 DNA follows: TGTGCCAGCTCACCACTCCCCCCGGTCCACAATGAGCAGTTCTTC.

The chain is built from TRBV29-1 and TRBJ2-2; D perhaps matches TRBD2 (5 bases). Germline V gene lookup returns CDR1 SQVTM and CDR2 ANQGSEA. The CDR3 sequence is 15 residues long. V was clipped by 4 bases and J by 1 base, with 13 bases between them. For the CDR3, the DNA is TGCAGCGTTGTCGGAAGCGGAATGAACACCGGGGAGCTGTTTTTT. This gives the protein CSVVGSGMNTGELFF.

CDR3 coding DNA: TGTGCCAGCAGCTCGCCGGGACTAGCGTTCTACAATGAGCAGTTCTTC. Protein sequence: CASSSPGLAFYNEQFF. J is TRBJ2-1 and V is TRBV5-8, with 10 positions matching TRBD2. In germline, CDR1 is SGHTS, CDR2 YDEGEE. The CDR3 has 16 residues. V dropped 3 bases and J dropped 3; count of bases not matched to a gene: 6.

The V call is TRBV4-1, the J call TRBJ1-5; D is unresolved. The CDR3 length is 16 residues. Germline loops: CDR1 MGHRA, CDR2 YSYEKL. V was shortened by 2 bases and J by 0 bases, with 11 bases between the two germline ends. CDR3 DNA sequence: TGCGCCAGCAGCCAAAGCCAGACTCTTAGCAATCAGCCCCAGCATTTT. Encoded protein: CASSQSQTLSNQPQHF.

The chain carries TRBV6-1 and TRBJ1-3; D may be TRBD1 (5 bases). Germline V lookup: CDR1 MNHNS, CDR2 SASEGT. CDR3 length: 15 residues. V lost 1 base and J lost 6, with 13 bases in between. The CDR3 DNA is TGTGCCAGCAGTGAAGGCCAGGGATTCTTAAACACCATATATTTT. Translated: CASSEGQGFLNTIYF.

On this clone itself: The junction departs from germline at one end; a sequencing error may be responsible. V and J are TRBV18 and TRBJ2-5, with D perhaps TRBD1 (6 bases). Germline-derived CDR1 and CDR2 are KGHSH and LQKENI. The CDR3 length is 14 residues. The CDR3 region is CASTPLQGAETQYF. The CDR3 DNA follows: TGTGCCAGCACACCATTACAGGGAGCAGAGACCCAGTACTTC.

The gene calls are TRBV19 and TRBJ2-7, with D tentatively TRBD1 (6 bases). Germline CDR1 reads LNHDA; CDR2 reads SQIVND (reference sequence). The CDR3 is 14 residues long. V gave up 5 bases and J gave up 5 bases, with 16 bases separating them. The CDR3 nucleotides are TGTGCCAGTAGTCCCGGGACACGGGTGAACGAGCAGTACTTC. Encoded protein: CASSPGTRVNEQYF.

The chain combines TRBV6-1 with TRBJ1-1; TRBD1 matches 7 bases. Trimming cost V 4 bases and J 0 bases; bases outside gene matches: 5. The CDR3 contains 15 residues. Germline CDR1 reads MNHNS; CDR2 reads SASEGT. The CDR3, as DNA: TGTGCCAGCAGTGTTGACAGGGCGATGAACACTGAAGCTTTCTTT. Translated, it gives CASSVDRAMNTEAFF.

V and J are TRBV19 and TRBJ2-3, with 7 bases lining up with TRBD2. The ends lost 6 bases at V and 2 bases at J; junction bases unmatched: 5. Germline V gene sequence: CDR1 LNHDA, CDR2 SQIVND (reference sequence). This CDR3 has 14 amino acids. The CDR3 reads CASRMGLLTDTQYF. The CDR3 nucleotides are TGTGCCAGTAGAATGGGACTACTCACAGATACGCAGTATTTT.

This rearrangement joins TRBV28 to TRBJ2-7; possibly TRBD2 for D (7 bases). The CDR3 has 15 amino acids. The V and J ends lost 6 bases and 4 bases respectively, with 19 bases between them. Looked up from germline, CDR1 is MDHEN and CDR2 is SYDVKM. CDR3 DNA sequence: TGTGCCAGCAGCCCATCAGGGAGGGGGGGGTACGAGCAGTACTTC. Translating it yields CASSPSGRGGYEQYF.

The rearrangement joins TRBV7-2 to TRBJ2-3; 14 bases align to TRBD2. Germline CDR1 reads SGHTA; CDR2 reads FQGNSA. The CDR3 totals 16 residues. V shed 1 base and J 6 bases; nucleotides not matched to a gene: 3. CDR3 bases: TGTGCCAGCAGCTTAGTAGGGACTAGCGGGAGTGATACGCAGTATTTT. Amino acid sequence: CASSLVGTSGSDTQYF.

V usage is TRBV27 and J usage is TRBJ2-7; 8 bases agree with TRBD2. This CDR3 contains 14 residues. CDR1 and CDR2 (germline): MNHEY, SMNVEV (reference sequence). Trimming at V came to 11 bases and at J to 2 bases, leaving 11 bases not matched to a gene. CDR3 DNA: TGTGCCTCCCGGGGTGCGGGAGGAACCTACGAGCAGTACTTC. Its translation: CASRGAGGTYEQYF.

The V call is TRBV13, the J call TRBJ1-1, with a tentative D call TRBD1 (5 bases). In germline, CDR1 is PRHDT, CDR2 FYEKMQ (reference sequence). The CDR3 runs to 21 residues. Trimming took off 11 bases at V and 7 bases at J, with 44 bases between the two ends. The CDR3 DNA reads TGTGCCCTTCCTACCGACCGACCAGGCCCCTTGACTCACACCGCGACAGATGAAGCTTTCTTT. Translation: CALPTDRPGPLTHTATDEAFF.

This clone has only one observation. This chain uses TRBV28 with TRBJ2-7, with TRBD2 matching over 7 bases. CDR3 length: 15 residues. The V gene end was trimmed by 1 base and the J gene end by 1 base; junction bases not matched to a gene: 4. CDR1 is MDHEN, CDR2 SYDVKM, per germline. In nucleotides, the CDR3 is TGTGCCAGCAGTTTATTTTCAGCGGGATCCTACGAGCAGTACTTC. Amino acids: CASSLFSAGSYEQYF.

The V gene is TRBV27, the J gene TRBJ2-1; 8 nucleotides match TRBD2. The CDR3 is 15 residues long. V lost 6 bases to trimming and J lost 5 bases; unmatched junction nucleotides: 9. The germline V gene has CDR1 MNHEY and CDR2 SMNVEV (reference sequence). The CDR3 sequence is CASSYIAGRDNEQFF. In DNA form, the CDR3 reads TGTGCCAGCAGCTACATAGCGGGAAGGGACAATGAGCAGTTCTTC.

The rearrangement links TRBV2 to TRBJ1-5; 8 bases are a match to TRBD1. With 6 bases clipped from V and 2 bases from J, the junction kept 6 bases outside the gene matches. Germline V CDR1 and CDR2: SNHLY, FYNNEI. This CDR3 is built from 15 residues. CDR3 region: CASSLDRVGNQPQHF. The CDR3 nucleotides are TGTGCCAGCAGCCTGGACAGGGTTGGCAATCAGCCCCAGCATTTT. Variable domain in full (rest from reference TRBV2 and TRBJ1-5): EPEVTQTPSHQVTQMGQEVILRCVPISNHLYFYWYRQILGQKVEFLVSFYNNEISEKSEIFDDQFSVERPDGSNFTLKIRSTKLEDSAMYFCASSLDRVGNQPQHFGDGTRLSIL.

The chain recombines TRBV28 with TRBJ2-5; tentative D call: TRBD2 (6 bases). Germline assignment: CDR1 MDHEN and CDR2 SYDVKM. V lost 7 bases, J lost 5 bases, and 8 bases lay in between. This CDR3 comprises 11 residues. CDR3 region: CASTAGETQYF. The CDR3 nucleotides are TGTGCCAGCACCGCGGGGGAGACCCAGTACTTC. Full variable domain (missing parts from reference TRBV28 and TRBJ2-5): DVKVTQSSRYLVKRTGEKVFLECVQDMDHENMFWYRQDPGLGLRLIYFSYDVKMKEKGDIPEGYSVSREKKERFSLILESASTNQTSMYLCASTAGETQYFGPGTRLLVL.

Only one count was recorded for this clone. The chain recombines TRBV28 with TRBJ2-1; TRBD2 matches at 10 bases. The CDR3 is 16 amino acids. Germline lookup yields CDR1 MDHEN and CDR2 SYDVKM. V was pared by 3 bases and J by 7 bases, with 9 bases of the junction left unmatched. The CDR3: CASSFPPGLAKNEQFF. The CDR3 nucleotides read TGTGCCAGCAGTTTCCCTCCGGGACTAGCGAAGAATGAGCAGTTCTTC.

V gene TRBV6-5 combines with J gene TRBJ2-2; TRBD2 matches 7 bases. The CDR3 loop spans 15 amino acids. Per the germline V gene, CDR1 is MNHEY and CDR2 is SVGAGI. J gave up 4 bases and V 4 bases, and 6 bases lay outside the gene matches. CDR3 region: CASSSEGGVTGELFF. CDR3 nucleotides: TGTGCCAGCAGTTCCGAGGGAGGGGTCACCGGGGAGCTGTTTTTT.

This chain joins TRBV15 and TRBJ1-1, with D unclear. V lost 1 base to trimming and J lost 7 bases, with 7 bases between them. Germline V CDR1 and CDR2: LNHNV, YYDKDF (reference sequence). CDR3 length: 12 residues. The DNA of the CDR3 is TGTGCCACCAGCAGAGGCGGGATTGAAGCTTTCTTT. The encoded protein is CATSRGGIEAFF.

The gene calls are TRBV28 and TRBJ2-7, with D perhaps TRBD2 (5 bases). Germline V gene lookup returns CDR1 MDHEN and CDR2 SYDVKM. Trimming took 5 bases from V and 4 from J, leaving 18 bases between them. The CDR3 loop spans 15 amino acids. The CDR3 DNA follows: TGTGCCAGCAGTAGCGGAGGCCAGACTATGTACGAGCAGTACTTC. Protein sequence: CASSSGGQTMYEQYF. The full variable domain, completed using reference TRBV28 and TRBJ2-7, is DVKVTQSSRYLVKRTGEKVFLECVQDMDHENMFWYRQDPGLGLRLIYFSYDVKMKEKGDIPEGYSVSREKKERFSLILESASTNQTSMYLCASSSGGQTMYEQYFGPGTRLTVT.

The chain carries TRBV5-1 and TRBJ2-7; D is perhaps TRBD2 (5 bases). In germline, CDR1 is SGHRS, CDR2 YFSETQ. V dropped 3 bases and J dropped 0 bases, with 13 bases sitting between them. The CDR3 totals 15 residues. The CDR3 nucleotides are TGCGCCAGCAGCTCCGGGGTGGCCAGCTCCTACGAGCAGTACTTC. It translates to CASSSGVASSYEQYF.

This chain uses TRBV6-4 with TRBJ1-1; D not certain. CDR1 and CDR2 from the germline V gene are MRHNA and SNTAGT. The germline V and J ends were trimmed by 0 bases and 5 bases, with 7 bases remaining between them. This CDR3 has 13 amino acids. CDR3 loop: CASSDSRETEAFF. CDR3 coding DNA: TGTGCCAGCAGTGACTCGAGGGAAACTGAAGCTTTCTTT.

Written as DNA, the CDR3 is TGCAGCGTTGAGGGCAGGGGGGAGACCCAGTACTTC. Protein sequence: CSVEGRGETQYF. V gene TRBV29-1 combines with J gene TRBJ2-5; 7 bases agree with TRBD1. Looked up from germline, CDR1 is SQVTM and CDR2 is ANQGSEA. CDR3 length: 12 amino acids. J lost 5 bases, V lost 3 bases, and 3 bases had no gene match.